A selection of T cell receptor beta chains follows, all from one sample in a study of T cell responses to AZD1222 COVID-19 vaccine. Generated by immunoSEQ multiplex PCR, the TCRdb table keeps only in-frame clones and is missing some. The table shows approximately 120,000 clones, with approximately 90% occurring only once. Sequences were derived from peripheral blood, sampled on day 0 of AZD1222 vaccination. These receptors originate from an adult in good health. Each CDR3 is given without its conserved first and last residue. Some rows have no size entry. The others give once, few or many, or a class for an expanded clone.

clone_size	v_call	cdr3_aa
NA	TRBV7-9	ASNPLGQSPYEQY
once	TRBV13	ASSAGGLTEAF
few	TRBV18	ASSPPGQAVNTGELF
NA	TRBV5-1	ASSSEGQSYNEQF
NA	TRBV25-1	ASARQGYYGYT
once	TRBV7-8	ASSVRTNEKLF
NA	TRBV4-1	ASSTGQGDQPQH
NA	TRBV11-3	ASNLPPVATLGYGYT
NA	TRBV5-4	ASSPGTGGGYYGYT
NA	TRBV19	ASSMVDTRSYEQY
NA	TRBV30	AWSVASGRREQF
NA	TRBV6-5	ASSYAPRGSPLH
NA	TRBV2	ASEVGTGDQPQH
NA	TRBV5-1	ASSPGTFSSYNEQF
NA	TRBV2	ARGERGFSANEKLF
NA	TRBV6-5	ASIGNTEAF
NA	TRBV5-1	ASRLGALAGTQETQY
NA	TRBV5-1	ASSQQVSGNTIY
NA	TRBV11-1	ASSPPDRVGNQPQH
once	TRBV7-9	ASSLAAGGLNTEAF
NA	TRBV19	ASSIYNEQF
NA	TRBV2	ASVWDIPNTEAF
NA	TRBV6-5	ASSYSEGSGNTIY
NA	TRBV18	ASSQGSNTEAF
NA	TRBV4-1	ASSQGIAGGHRNTGELF
NA	TRBV7-9	ASSSRLAGESEQF
NA	TRBV9	ASSREGQPQH
NA	TRBV25-1	ASSDLGGKLF
NA	TRBV10-3	AIGLGGGAAGYT
NA	TRBV3-1/TRBV3-2	ASSQADDGNTIY
NA	TRBV12-3/TRBV12-4	ASRAGRGTEAF
NA	TRBV11-3	ASSLGLAGELF
NA	TRBV28	ASSTGGGRAHYEQY
NA	TRBV6-5	ASSPGSSGKAF
NA	TRBV5-1	ASSSQGGDYGYT
NA	TRBV10-3	ATRLGGHNEQF
once	TRBV6-5	ASRMTGVGEQY
NA	TRBV7-9	ASSLGGGSGDEQF
NA	TRBV6-5	ASSNPPEKLF
NA	TRBV5-4	ASSFGGQGTEAF
NA	TRBV6-6	ASSPGDEQF
NA	TRBV7-9	ASSSRQGPQGGYT
NA	TRBV3-1/TRBV3-2	ASSQGQGVYGYT
NA	TRBV9	ASSPLGGNTIY
NA	TRBV7-2	ASSLGQPGEKLF
NA	TRBV27	ASRPLALDRGINQPQH
NA	TRBV4-2	ASSQEPPTSGSYNEQF
NA	TRBV6-6	ASSYSGSSSYEQY
NA	TRBV10-2	ASTGTGYGYT
NA	TRBV11-2	ASSHDGYNSPLH
NA	TRBV24-1	ATSGPTSRDSANTGELF
NA	TRBV30	AWRRRGGDQPQH
NA	TRBV7-2	ASSPRTGNTEAF
NA	TRBV6-1	ASSEVGTVYGYT
NA	TRBV24-1	ATVWAALGLREQY
NA	TRBV7-2	ASSIGAGGPYEQY
NA	TRBV5-6	ASSLQGGTEAF
NA	TRBV19	ASSQNRFYEQY
NA	TRBV30	AWSRRQASYGYT